One sample yielded the 4 T cell receptor beta chains listed below, sequenced in a study of CD8 T cells in Susac syndrome. An amount of RNA that ranged from roughly 0.5 to 1 ug was reverse transcribed with random hexamers. TCRdb itself ran the immunoSEQ multiplex PCR reads through MiXCR, one entry per CDR3 protein. The repertoire includes about 440,000 distinct CDR3 sequences, 85% of them detected once, and about 0.12% sits in the top ten. The sample comprised CD8+ T cells from PBMCs. The source of these receptors is a human donor with multiple sclerosis.

V usage is TRBV15 and J usage is TRBJ1-1, with unresolved D. The CDR3 has 15 amino acids. Trimming shortened V by 1 base and J by 0 bases, and 9 bases separated the two germline ends. Germline V lookup: CDR1 LNHNV, CDR2 YYDKDF (reference sequence). The CDR3 bases are TGTGCCACCAGCAGAGTGTCGGGGTTGAACACTGAAGCTTTCTTT. Protein sequence: CATSRVSGLNTEAFF.

V is TRBV2 and J is TRBJ1-1; 7 positions match TRBD1. CDR1 and CDR2 (germline): SNHLY, FYNNEI. This CDR3 is 14 amino acids long. Unmatched junction bases numbered 12, after V lost 9 bases and J lost 5 bases. The CDR3 region is CARQLDTGETEAFF. CDR3 DNA: TGTGCCAGACAATTAGATACAGGGGAAACTGAAGCTTTCTTT.

The genes are TRBV30 and TRBJ2-7; 7 nucleotides line up with TRBD2. The CDR3 contains 15 residues. Germline loops: CDR1 GTSNPN, CDR2 SVGIG (reference sequence). Trimming took 1 base from V and 5 from J; bases not matched to a gene: 11. The CDR3 DNA sequence: TGTGCCTGGAGTGAGGTGACTAGCCCGGCTAACGAGCAGTACTTC. It codes for CAWSEVTSPANEQYF.

This chain joins TRBV27 and TRBJ1-4, with 7 nucleotides matching TRBD1. Per the germline V gene, CDR1 is MNHEY and CDR2 is SMNVEV (reference sequence). The V and J ends lost 5 bases and 9 bases, in that order; junction bases with no gene match: 18. The CDR3 has 17 residues. The DNA of the CDR3 is TGTGCCAGCAGTGCGTACACCCCCGGGACAGCGGGGAAAAAACTGTTTTTT. It is translated as CASSAYTPGTAGKKLFF. The full variable domain, completed using reference TRBV27 and TRBJ1-4, is EAQVTQNPRYLITVTGKKLTVTCSQNMNHEYMSWYRQDPGLGLRQIYYSMNVEVTDKGDVPEGYKVSRKEKRNFPLILESPSPNQTSLYFCASSAYTPGTAGKKLFFGSGTQLSVL.